This is a list of T cell receptor beta chains from one sample in a study of blood T cell repertoires in COVID-19. Assay used: immunoSEQ multiplex PCR; TCRdb lists only in-frame clones, some missing. The repertoire has about 300,000 clones, approximately 88% of them found once; the top ten carry roughly 1.5%. The sample taken for sequencing was peripheral blood. The receptor source for this set is a human donor with COVID-19, enrolled during active disease. The donor label of this sample is uncertain. CDR3s include the opening cysteine and the closing phenylalanine or tryptophan. Each record gives: clone size, J gene, V gene, D gene, CDR3 protein, CDR3 DNA. The D gene is left open where the match is weak. The size field is filled for only some rows; it gives once, few, many or a size class.

>-|TRBJ2-1|TRBV9|TRBD2
CASSLLGTSGGTEQFF
TGTGCCAGCAGCCTCTTGGGGACTAGCGGTGGAACGGAGCAGTTCTTC
>few|TRBJ1-2|TRBV15|-
CATSRDRIYGYTF
TGTGCCACCAGCAGAGACAGGATCTATGGCTACACCTTC
>few|TRBJ2-1|TRBV7-8|TRBD2
CASSEMSGSYGEQFF
TGTGCCAGCAGCGAGATGAGCGGGAGTTACGGTGAGCAGTTCTTC
>-|TRBJ1-5|TRBV28|TRBD1
CASRDRGGGNQPQHF
TGTGCCAGCAGGGACAGGGGGGGAGGTAATCAGCCCCAGCATTTT
>-|TRBJ2-7|TRBV12-3/TRBV12-4|-
CASSFSQALRYF
TGTGCCAGCAGTTTCTCCCAGGCCCTAAGGTACTTC
>-|TRBJ2-4|TRBV5-8|TRBD2
CASRRLAEFLNIQYF
TGTGCCAGCAGACGACTAGCGGAGTTTTTAAACATTCAGTACTTC
>once|TRBJ1-3|TRBV2|-
CASSSQRNTIYF
TGTGCCAGCAGTTCCCAGAGAAACACCATATATTTT
>-|TRBJ2-1|TRBV4-1|TRBD2
CASSQDPSDSGIGGNEQFF
TGCGCCAGCAGCCAAGATCCTTCCGATTCAGGGATCGGGGGGAATGAGCAGTTCTTC
>-|TRBJ2-3|TRBV2|TRBD2
CASKRASGIFDTQYF
TGTGCCAGCAAAAGGGCTAGCGGGATTTTCGATACGCAGTATTTT
>-|TRBJ1-1|TRBV19|TRBD1
CASSPPGQPNTEAFF
TGTGCCAGTAGTCCGCCGGGACAGCCCAACACTGAAGCTTTCTTT
>-|TRBJ2-3|TRBV30|TRBD2
CAWSTTSGSFTDTQYF
TGTGCCTGGAGTACCACTAGCGGGAGCTTCACAGATACGCAGTATTTT
>-|TRBJ2-5|TRBV28|TRBD2
CASSLRLAGVETQYF
TGTGCCAGCAGTTTAAGACTAGCGGGAGTAGAGACCCAGTACTTC
>-|TRBJ1-6|TRBV7-8|-
CASSLVQGRNSPLHF
TGTGCCAGCAGCTTAGTGCAGGGGCGTAATTCACCCCTCCACTTT
>-|TRBJ1-1|TRBV7-8|-
CASSRTPPNTEAFF
TGTGCCAGCAGCAGGACACCTCCGAACACTGAAGCTTTCTTT
>-|TRBJ2-7|TRBV19|TRBD2
CANIARTSRPFFFSYEQYF
TGTGCCAACATAGCAAGGACTAGTCGGCCCTTTTTCTTCTCCTACGAGCAGTACTTC
>once|TRBJ2-5|TRBV28|-
CASSLFSGQETQYF
TGTGCCAGCAGTTTATTTAGCGGACAAGAGACCCAGTACTTC
>-|TRBJ2-5|TRBV10-3|-
CAIRNDGGQETQYF
TGTGCCATCAGGAACGACGGGGGTCAAGAGACCCAGTACTTC
>-|TRBJ1-1|TRBV30|TRBD1
CAWSQQGGGEAFF
TGTGCCTGGAGTCAACAAGGGGGCGGGGAAGCTTTCTTT
>-|TRBJ2-7|TRBV11-2|TRBD2
CASSLDRTSDRYF
TGTGCCAGCAGCTTGGACCGGACTAGCGATCGTTACTTC
>-|TRBJ1-2|TRBV6-5|-
CASRLGQFDGYTF
TGTGCCAGCAGACTAGGACAGTTCGACGGCTACACCTTC
>-|TRBJ2-7|TRBV28|-
CASSLQGNPYEQYF
TGTGCCAGCAGTTTACAGGGGAACCCCTACGAGCAGTACTTC
>-|TRBJ2-4|TRBV9|-
CASSGPVSRRAKNIQYF
TGTGCCAGCAGCGGGCCTGTCAGTCGCAGAGCCAAAAACATTCAGTACTTC
>-|TRBJ2-7|TRBV7-3|TRBD1
CASSLKLLIGGQGYYEQYF
TGTGCCAGCAGCTTAAAGTTACTCATCGGGGGACAGGGATACTACGAGCAGTACTTC
>once|TRBJ2-1|TRBV4-3|-
CASSQDRDNYNEQFF
TGCGCCAGCAGCCAAGATCGGGACAACTACAATGAGCAGTTCTTC
>-|TRBJ1-4|TRBV12-5|-
CASGLDAGDEKLFF
TGTGCTAGTGGTTTGGACGCAGGGGATGAAAAACTGTTTTTT
>-|TRBJ2-3|TRBV4-3|-
CASSPSRGNTQYF
TGCGCCAGCAGCCCCAGCCGCGGGAATACGCAGTATTTT
>-|TRBJ1-1|TRBV18|TRBD1
CASSPLGTGDTEAFF
TGTGCCAGCTCACCCTTAGGGACAGGGGATACTGAAGCTTTCTTT
>-|TRBJ2-5|TRBV3-1/TRBV3-2|TRBD2
CASSQETSGRVKKTQYF
TGTGCCAGCAGCCAAGAGACTAGCGGGAGGGTCAAAAAGACCCAGTACTTC
>-|TRBJ1-1|TRBV20-1|-
CSASPPGGSTEAFF
TGCAGTGCTAGTCCCCCGGGAGGGAGCACTGAAGCTTTCTTT
>few|TRBJ1-3|TRBV4-1|-
CASSQVGPAGTIYF
TGCGCCAGCAGCCAAGTGGGTCCGGCGGGCACCATATATTTT
>once|TRBJ1-5|TRBV6-6|TRBD1
CASSPDRGGQPQHF
TGTGCCAGCAGCCCCGACAGGGGAGGCCAGCCCCAGCATTTT
>-|TRBJ2-5|TRBV30|TRBD2
CAWSVGLAGLQETQYF
TGTGCCTGGAGTGTAGGGCTAGCGGGACTCCAAGAGACCCAGTACTTC
>-|TRBJ2-7|TRBV7-2|TRBD2
CASSLVRGGSGSYEQYF
TGTGCCAGCAGCTTAGTGCGTGGCGGGAGCGGGTCCTACGAGCAGTACTTC
>few|TRBJ1-2|TRBV18|TRBD1
CASSLGDSVNYGYTF
TGTGCCAGCTCACTAGGGGACAGTGTCAACTATGGCTACACCTTC
>-|TRBJ2-2|TRBV7-9|TRBD2
CASSRDYITGELFF
TGTGCCAGCAGCCGGGACTATATTACCGGGGAGCTGTTTTTT
>-|TRBJ1-4|TRBV28|-
CASSQDRLGEKLFF
TGTGCCAGCAGCCAAGACAGGCTGGGGGAAAAACTGTTTTTT
>-|TRBJ2-1|TRBV6-5|TRBD2
CASSYLTTGLGNEQFF
TGTGCCAGCAGTTACCTTACAACGGGACTAGGCAATGAGCAGTTCTTC
>-|TRBJ1-1|TRBV19|-
CASRDPGVTEAFF
TGTGCCAGTAGAGACCCGGGGGTCACTGAAGCTTTCTTT
>once|TRBJ2-2|TRBV4-1|TRBD2
CASRTGLAASTTGELFF
TGCGCCAGCAGGACCGGACTAGCAGCCTCAACCACCGGGGAGCTGTTTTTT
>once|TRBJ1-6|TRBV7-3|-
CASSLGSFGSNSPLHF
TGTGCCAGCAGCTTAGGATCTTTCGGGAGTAATTCACCCCTCCACTTT
>-|TRBJ2-2|TRBV7-9|-
CASSRDRNTGELFF
TGTGCCAGCAGCCGAGACAGGAACACCGGGGAGCTGTTTTTT
>-|TRBJ1-1|TRBV6-4|-
CASSKGVGTEAFF
TGTGCCAGCAGCAAGGGGGTAGGGACTGAAGCTTTCTTT
>-|TRBJ1-1|TRBV6-6|TRBD1
CATNRGVDRGDTEAFF
TGTGCCACCAATAGGGGAGTGGACAGGGGGGACACTGAAGCTTTCTTT
>-|TRBJ1-2|TRBV28|-
CASTISANYGYTF
TGTGCCAGCACAATAAGCGCTAACTATGGCTACACCTTC
>-|TRBJ2-1|TRBV3-1/TRBV3-2|-
CASSQDLINNEQFF
TGTGCCAGCAGCCAAGACCTAATTAACAATGAGCAGTTCTTC
>-|TRBJ2-1|TRBV19|TRBD2
CASRYSGRLNNEQFF
TGTGCCAGTCGCTATAGCGGGAGGCTCAACAATGAGCAGTTCTTC
>few|TRBJ2-7|TRBV9|TRBD2
CASSVSGSRQYEQYF
TGTGCCAGCAGCGTTAGCGGGAGTCGACAATACGAGCAGTACTTC
>-|TRBJ1-1|TRBV7-9|-
CASSPAPYSPRNTEAFF
TGTGCCAGCAGCCCAGCCCCCTACAGTCCCAGGAACACTGAAGCTTTCTTT